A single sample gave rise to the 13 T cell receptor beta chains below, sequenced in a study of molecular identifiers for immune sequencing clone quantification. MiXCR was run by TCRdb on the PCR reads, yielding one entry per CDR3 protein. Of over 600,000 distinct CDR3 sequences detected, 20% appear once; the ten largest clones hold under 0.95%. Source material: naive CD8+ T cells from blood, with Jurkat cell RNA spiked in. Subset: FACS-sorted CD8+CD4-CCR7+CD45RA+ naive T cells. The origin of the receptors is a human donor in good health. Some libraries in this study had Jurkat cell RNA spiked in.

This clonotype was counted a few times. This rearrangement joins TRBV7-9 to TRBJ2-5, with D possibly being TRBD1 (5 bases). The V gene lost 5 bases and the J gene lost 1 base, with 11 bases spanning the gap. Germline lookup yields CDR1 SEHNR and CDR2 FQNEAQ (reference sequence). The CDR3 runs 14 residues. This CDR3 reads CASSPRTLQETQYF. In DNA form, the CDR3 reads TGTGCCAGCAGCCCGAGGACACTCCAAGAGACCCAGTACTTC.

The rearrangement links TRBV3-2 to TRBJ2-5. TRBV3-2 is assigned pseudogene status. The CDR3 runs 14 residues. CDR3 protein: CASSHPPSQETQYF. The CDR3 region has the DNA TGTGCCAGCAGCCACCCACCTAGCCAAGAGACCCAGTACTTC.

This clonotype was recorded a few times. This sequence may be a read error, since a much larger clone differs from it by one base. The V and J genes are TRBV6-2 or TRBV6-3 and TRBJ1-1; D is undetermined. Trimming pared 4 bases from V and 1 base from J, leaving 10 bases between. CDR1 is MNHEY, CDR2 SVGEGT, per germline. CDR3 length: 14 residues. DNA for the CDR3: TGTGCCAGCAGTTCAAGCGCCACGAACACTGAAGCTTTCTTT. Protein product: CASSSSATNTEAFF.

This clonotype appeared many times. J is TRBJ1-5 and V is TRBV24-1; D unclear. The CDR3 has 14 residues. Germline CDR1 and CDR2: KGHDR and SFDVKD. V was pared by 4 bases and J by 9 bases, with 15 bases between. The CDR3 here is CATSDRITDGPQHF. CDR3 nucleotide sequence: TGTGCCACCAGTGACCGGATAACGGACGGGCCCCAGCATTTT.

The chain's CDR3 is CASSQDVMYTGELFF. The DNA for the CDR3 is TGCGCCAGCAGCCAAGATGTGATGTACACCGGGGAGCTGTTTTTT. This rearrangement joins TRBV4-1 to TRBJ2-2, with D unclear. V was pared by 0 bases and J by 3 bases, with 8 bases between. The CDR3 contains 15 residues. The germline CDR1 and CDR2 sequences are MGHRA and YSYEKL.

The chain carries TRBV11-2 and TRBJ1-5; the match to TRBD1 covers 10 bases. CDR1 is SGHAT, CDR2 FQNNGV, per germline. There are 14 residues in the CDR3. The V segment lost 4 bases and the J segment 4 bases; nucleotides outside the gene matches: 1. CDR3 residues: CASSWDRGNQPQHF. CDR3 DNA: TGTGCCAGCAGCTGGGACAGGGGTAATCAGCCCCAGCATTTT. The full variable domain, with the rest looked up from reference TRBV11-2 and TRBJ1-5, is EAGVAQSPRYKIIEKRQSVAFWCNPISGHATLYWYQQILGQGPKLLIQFQNNGVVDDSQLPKDRFSAERLKGVDSTLKIQPAKLEDSAVYLCASSWDRGNQPQHFGDGTRLSIL.

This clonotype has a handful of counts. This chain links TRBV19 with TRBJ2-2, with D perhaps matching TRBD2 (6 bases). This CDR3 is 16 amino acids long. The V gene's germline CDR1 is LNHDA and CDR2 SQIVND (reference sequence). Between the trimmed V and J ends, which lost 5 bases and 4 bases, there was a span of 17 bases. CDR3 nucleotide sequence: TGTGCCAGTAGTCTGCGACTAGGGAGTAGCACCGGGGAGCTGTTTTTT. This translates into CASSLRLGSSTGELFF. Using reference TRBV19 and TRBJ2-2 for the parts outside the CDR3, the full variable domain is DGGITQSPKYLFRKEGQNVTLSCEQNLNHDAMYWYRQDPGQGLRLIYYSQIVNDFQKGDIAEGYSVSREKKESFPLTVTSAQKNPTAFYLCASSLRLGSSTGELFFGEGSRLTVL.

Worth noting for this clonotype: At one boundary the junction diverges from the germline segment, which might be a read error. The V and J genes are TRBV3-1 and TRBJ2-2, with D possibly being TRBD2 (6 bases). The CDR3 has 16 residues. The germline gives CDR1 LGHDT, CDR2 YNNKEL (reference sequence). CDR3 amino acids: CASRLYGGGNTGGLFF. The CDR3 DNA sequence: TGTGCCAGCAGACTTTATGGCGGCGGCAACACCGGGGGGCTGTTTTTT.

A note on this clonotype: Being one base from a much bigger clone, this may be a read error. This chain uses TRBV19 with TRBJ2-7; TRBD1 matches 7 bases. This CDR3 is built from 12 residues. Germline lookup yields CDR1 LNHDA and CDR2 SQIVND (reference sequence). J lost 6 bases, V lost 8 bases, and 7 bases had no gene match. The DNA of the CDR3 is TGTGCCAGTGCCGGGACAGCTGCCGAGCAGTACTTC. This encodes CASAGTAAEQYF.

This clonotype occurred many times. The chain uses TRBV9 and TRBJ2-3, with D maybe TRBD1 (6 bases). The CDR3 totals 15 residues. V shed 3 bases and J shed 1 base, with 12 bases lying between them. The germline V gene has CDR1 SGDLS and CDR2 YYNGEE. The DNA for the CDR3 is TGTGCCAGCAGCGAAAGTTCAGGGGGCACAGATACGCAGTATTTT. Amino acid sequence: CASSESSGGTDTQYF.

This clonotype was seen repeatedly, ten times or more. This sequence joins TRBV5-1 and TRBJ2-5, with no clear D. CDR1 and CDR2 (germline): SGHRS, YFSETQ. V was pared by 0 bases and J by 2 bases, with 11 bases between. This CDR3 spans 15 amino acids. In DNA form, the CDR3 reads TGCGCCAGCAGCTTGGTGGCGTGGCAGCAAGAGACCCAGTACTTC. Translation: CASSLVAWQQETQYF.

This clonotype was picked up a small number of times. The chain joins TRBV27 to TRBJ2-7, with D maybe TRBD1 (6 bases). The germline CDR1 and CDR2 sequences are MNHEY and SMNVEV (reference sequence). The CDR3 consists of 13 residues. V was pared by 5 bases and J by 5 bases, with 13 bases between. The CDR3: CASSPTGQNEQYF. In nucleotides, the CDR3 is TGTGCCAGCAGTCCCACGGGACAAAACGAGCAGTACTTC.

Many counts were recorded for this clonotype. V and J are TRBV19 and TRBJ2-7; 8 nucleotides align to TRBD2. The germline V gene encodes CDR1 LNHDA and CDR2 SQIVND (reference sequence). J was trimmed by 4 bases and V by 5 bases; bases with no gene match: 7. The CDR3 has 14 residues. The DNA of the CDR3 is TGTGCCAGTAGTCCCAGCGGGAGTGAGTACGAGCAGTACTTC. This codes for CASSPSGSEYEQYF.